The entry below gives a single T cell receptor (beta chain) sequence along with its context. Its antigen remains undetermined. The sample holds no much larger clone one base away, and base qualities are not on file. Patients with a history of autoimmune disease or receiving systemic immunosuppression were excluded from the trial. In every dose cohort, peripheral blood was drawn for TCR sequencing at baseline, cycle 4 day 1, and cycle 7 day 1. Samples were obtained from an open-label, multicenter, first-in-human phase I dose-escalation trial of ivuxolimab. Adults with locally advanced or metastatic head and neck squamous cell, hepatocellular, melanoma or renal cell carcinoma were enrolled in the trial. Before TCR sequencing, CD4+ T cells and CD8+ T cells from peripheral blood were sorted into separate populations. The germline V gene yields MNHEY for CDR1 and SVGAGI for CDR2. From the cysteine through the phenylalanine, the CDR3 covers 12 amino acids. The entry retains the CDR3 DNA only, 36 bases that are in frame from base 1. Trimming removed 6 bases from V and 10 bases from J, leaving 15 bases between the germline ends.

The data derive from a study of OX40 agonist ivuxolimab in advanced cancers. About the study as a whole: The costimulatory receptor OX40 (CD134) was targeted by ivuxolimab, a fully human IgG2 agonistic monoclonal antibody. Among the roughly 50 dose-escalation patients, some 19 had hepatocellular carcinoma, approximately 15 melanoma, 9 renal cell carcinoma and 9 head and neck cancer. Three dose-escalation patients achieved partial responses, one with hepatocellular carcinoma and two with cutaneous melanoma. A male proportion of roughly 80% and a mean age of approximately 58 years, ranging from roughly 23 to 79, were recorded for the dose-escalation cohort. The purpose of peripheral TCRbeta sequencing was to test whether ivuxolimab changed TCR sequence diversity and led to clonal T-cell expansion. The paper covers the monotherapy dose-escalation part of the phase I ivuxolimab trial, which included N of about 51 patients. Patients were allowed to have had prior anti-PD-1, anti-PD-L1 or anti-CTLA-4 therapy, and around 43% of the dose-escalation patients had been treated with checkpoint inhibitors. Intravenous ivuxolimab was administered to patients every 2 weeks at six dose levels: 0.01, 0.1, 0.3, 1.5, 3 and 10 mg/kg. The investigation overall reported the following: Low levels of normalized T-cell clonal expansion were also seen in some patients who did not respond. At doses of 0.1 to 3.0 mg/kg, clonal expansion of both CD4+ and CD8+ blood T cells was observed from baseline to week 6. After ivuxolimab, expanded clones were on average more numerous among CD8+ T cells than among CD4+ T cells. The antigen specificity of the clonally expanded peripheral T cells was not determined. In the 0.1-3.0 mg/kg groups, partial responders were among the patients with the lowest normalized peripheral clonal expansion, particularly in CD8+ T cells.

Genomic DNA was isolated from the sorted cells so that the TCRbeta CDR3 region could be sequenced. The immunoSEQ Assay was used to sequence the TCRbeta CDR3 regions. TCRdb provides this immuneACCESS table in a form limited to in-frame rearrangements. Some clones are lacking; in checked studies, under half of them reflect an unresolved V gene, and why the rest are absent is not known. The sample table contains about 27,000 clones; only one count was recorded for about 90% of them. Approximately 23% of the sample goes to the ten largest clones. The TCR originated in an adult with an advanced solid tumor such as melanoma, head and neck, liver or kidney cancer. The sequence links TRBV6-5 to TRBJ1-1; possibly the D gene is TRBD1, per 6 matching bases. Here the sequenced sample was CD4+ or CD8+ T cells sorted from blood, taken in a trial of the OX40 agonist ivuxolimab. This receptor carries the CDR3 CASRGGRGIAFF. The nucleotide sequence is given as TGTGCCAGCAGGGGAGGGAGGGGGATAGCTTTCTTT.